This is a list of T cell receptor beta chains from one sample in a study of STAT5B mutations in CD4+ large granular lymphocyte leukemia. Assay used: immunoSEQ multiplex PCR; TCRdb lists only in-frame clones, some missing. The sample holds around 4,800 clones, over 75% seen once. Sequencing was performed on PBMCs. The receptor set was obtained from a man in his 70s with CD4+ T-cell large granular lymphocyte leukemia. The conserved cysteine and the conserved F or W are not part of the CDR3 here.

V gene	J gene	CDR3 protein
TRBV6-4	TRBJ2-1	ASSEGRVHEQF
TRBV27	TRBJ2-7	ASSLSMLSYEQY
TRBV5-6	TRBJ1-4	ASSLGSNEKLF
TRBV6-5	TRBJ1-1	ASSSQGREAF
TRBV23-1	TRBJ2-3	ASSQRLGQY
TRBV27	TRBJ2-1	ASSSLSSGRAGNEQF
TRBV7-2	TRBJ2-7	ASSSNPFLGQY
TRBV2	-	ASSEAKSSGSYEQY
TRBV29-1	TRBJ2-5	SVSQVPGWETQY
TRBV7-2	TRBJ2-7	ASSPTQGALEQY
TRBV25-1	TRBJ1-5	ASSGPKNQPQH
TRBV11-2	TRBJ1-4	ASSRQGGAEEKLF
TRBV5-1	TRBJ2-7	ASSLDPGLAGEQY
TRBV30	TRBJ2-1	AFGRGNYNEQF
TRBV6-1	TRBJ2-3	ASSEVNEGTQY
TRBV29-1	TRBJ1-1	SVEVPPKVTEAF
TRBV5-5	TRBJ2-2	ASRWDVGTGELF
TRBV19	TRBJ2-2	ASSRRTGELF
TRBV5-6	TRBJ2-5	ASSLLRTGAGETQY
TRBV10-2	TRBJ2-2	ATTSRSPNTGELF
TRBV5-1	TRBJ2-1	ASSLTSGSYNEQF
TRBV5-1	TRBJ2-1	ASSLALSGTFDEQF
TRBV5-1	TRBJ1-3	ASSPIGPGNTIY
TRBV6-4	TRBJ2-7	ASSDSRVSSGRAWEQY
TRBV5-3	TRBJ2-2	ARSYGPKPGELF
TRBV19	TRBJ1-3	ASSKTGVSSGNTIY
TRBV29-1	TRBJ2-3	SVETGSTDTQY